One and the same sample provided the 7 T cell receptor beta chains below, sequenced in a study of blood T cells in healthy people across ages. Together with a sample-barcoded 5' primer, a J-beta primer mix was included in a second PCR lasting about 6 to 11 cycles. TCRdb processed the 5' RACE reads anew with MiXCR; each CDR3 protein has one entry. The sample holds around 1.7 million distinct CDR3 sequences, about 30% seen once. The material sequenced was blood. Receptors were obtained from a young woman in good health.

To note about this clonotype: A much more abundant neighbour one base away suggests this may be a read error. Since no conserved phenylalanine or tryptophan closes the CDR3, a read error is the likely cause. The chain uses TRBV3-1 and TRBJ2-7; D not resolved. The CDR3 spans 15 residues. The germline CDR1 and CDR2 sequences are LGHDT and YNNKEL (reference sequence). Trimming took off 1 base at V and 0 bases at J, with 10 bases between the two ends. This CDR3 is CASSQGGVSSYEQYL. The CDR3 DNA is TGTGCCAGCAGCCAAGGAGGTGTCAGCTCCTACGAGCAGTACTTA.

The chain combines TRBV10-1 with TRBJ2-5, with TRBD2 matching over 10 bases. The CDR3 covers 16 residues. Germline V gene data show CDR1 as WNHNN and CDR2 as SYGVQD (reference sequence). The junction had 12 bases not matched to a gene; V was cut back by 4 bases and J by 7 bases. In nucleotides, the CDR3 is TGCGCCAGCAGTGGAACAGCGGGAGGGCCCGGCGGGACCCAGTACTTC. It encodes CASSGTAGGPGGTQYF.

In this sample, this clonotype turned up a few times. The rearrangement links TRBV29-1 to TRBJ1-1; tentative D call: TRBD1 (5 bases). V gave up 4 bases and J gave up 3 bases, with 15 bases separating them. Germline-derived CDR1 and CDR2 are SQVTM and ANQGSEA. The CDR3 extends over 14 amino acids. CDR3 loop: CSVVPGGRDTEAFF. Written as DNA, the CDR3 is TGCAGCGTTGTTCCTGGGGGACGGGACACTGAAGCTTTCTTT. Full variable domain (outside the CDR3, taken from reference TRBV29-1 and TRBJ1-1): SAVISQKPSRDICQRGTSLTIQCQVDSQVTMMFWYRQQPGQSLTLIATANQGSEATYESGFVIDKFPISRPNLTFSTLTVSNMSPEDSSIYLCSVVPGGRDTEAFFGQGTRLTVV.

This clonotype was recorded many times. The rearrangement joins TRBV4-2 to TRBJ1-2; no definite D call. Germline V gene sequence: CDR1 LGHNA, CDR2 YNFKEQ. V was pared by 4 bases and J by 4 bases, with 13 bases between. CDR3 length equals 14 residues. The CDR3 DNA is TGTGCCAGCAGCCCCGGGCACGCAGTCTATGGCTACACCTTC. It specifies CASSPGHAVYGYTF.

This clonotype has only a few counts. This chain links TRBV20-1 with TRBJ2-5; 10 bases agree with TRBD2. CDR3 length equals 15 residues. After removal of 4 bases from V and 5 bases from J, the junction contained 10 bases not matched to a gene. From germline, CDR1 is DFQATT and CDR2 SNEGSKA (reference sequence). The DNA for the CDR3 is TGCAGTGCTACAGCTAGCGGGAGTGTGATGGAGACCCAGTACTTC. It translates to CSATASGSVMETQYF.

This rearrangement joins TRBV5-5 to TRBJ1-1; no definite D call. The CDR3 loop spans 15 amino acids. Germline V lookup: CDR1 SGHKS, CDR2 YYEKEE (reference sequence). Trimming shortened V by 1 base and J by 0 bases, and 10 bases separated the two germline ends. DNA of the CDR3: TGTGCCAGCAGCTTGCCGGGGTCGATGAACACTGAAGCTTTCTTT. Its protein is CASSLPGSMNTEAFF.

As for this clonotype: With a much larger clone just one base away, this may be a read error. This chain joins TRBV4-1 and TRBJ2-5, with 13 nucleotides matching TRBD2. The CDR3 totals 17 residues. Germline V CDR1 and CDR2: MGHRA, YSYEKL. The CDR3 protein is CAGSQAGLAGFQETQYF. CDR3 in DNA: TGCGCCGGCAGCCAAGCGGGACTAGCGGGGTTCCAAGAGACCCAGTACTTC.